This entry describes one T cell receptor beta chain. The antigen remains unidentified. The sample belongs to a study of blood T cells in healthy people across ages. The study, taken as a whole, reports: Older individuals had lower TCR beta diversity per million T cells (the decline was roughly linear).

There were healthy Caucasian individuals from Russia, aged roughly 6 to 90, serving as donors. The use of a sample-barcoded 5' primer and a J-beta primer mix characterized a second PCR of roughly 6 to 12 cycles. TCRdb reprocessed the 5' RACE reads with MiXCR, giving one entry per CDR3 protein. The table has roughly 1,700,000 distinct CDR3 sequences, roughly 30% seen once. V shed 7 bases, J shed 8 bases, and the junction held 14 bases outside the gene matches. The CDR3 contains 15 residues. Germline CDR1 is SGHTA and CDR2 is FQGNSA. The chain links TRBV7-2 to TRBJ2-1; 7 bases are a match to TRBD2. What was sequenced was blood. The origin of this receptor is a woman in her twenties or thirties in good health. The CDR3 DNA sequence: TGTGCCAGCACCACGGGGGGAGCGCAAGAACATGAGCAGTTCTTC. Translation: CASTTGGAQEHEQFF.